This passage covers 10 T cell receptor beta chains from one sample sequenced in a study of cytomegalovirus exposure and HLA in healthy donors. PCR employed 60 Vbeta and 13 Jbeta primers. TCRdb's table, derived via immunoSEQ multiplex PCR, lists solely in-frame clones and lacks some. The sample has over 150,000 clones; nearly 80% are singletons. Sequenced material: PBMCs. These receptors came from a young man in good health and CMV-seropositive.

V gene TRBV10-3 combines with J gene TRBJ2-7; the D gene is possibly TRBD2 (6 bases). V was cut by 2 bases and J by 1 base, with 9 bases left in between. Germline values: CDR1 ENHRY, CDR2 SYGVKD. The CDR3 is 14 amino acids. The CDR3 region has the DNA TGTGCCATCAGTGAGAGACTAGATTCCTACGAGCAGTACTTC. Translation: CAISERLDSYEQYF.

The chain uses TRBV6-5 and TRBJ2-6, with D uncertain. The V end lost 6 bases, the J end lost 0 bases, and 9 bases lay between the germline ends. Germline CDR1 and CDR2: MNHEY and SVGAGI. The CDR3 length is 15 residues. This chain's CDR3 is CASRGRNSGANVLTF. CDR3 nucleotides: TGTGCCAGCAGGGGCAGGAACTCTGGGGCCAACGTCCTGACTTTC.

The genes are TRBV27 and TRBJ2-7; D perhaps matches TRBD1 (6 bases). The CDR3 covers 13 residues. V lost 6 bases and J lost 6, with 15 bases in between. The germline gives CDR1 MNHEY, CDR2 SMNVEV (reference sequence). In DNA, the CDR3 is TGTGCCAGCAGCGGTTCAGGGGCGCGCGAGCAGTACTTC. This translates into CASSGSGAREQYF.

The chain has TRBV15 and TRBJ2-3; D remains unclear. Germline assignment: CDR1 LNHNV and CDR2 YYDKDF (reference sequence). Between the trimmed V and J ends, which lost 0 bases and 4 bases, there was a span of 5 bases. The length of the CDR3 is 13 residues. CDR3 DNA sequence: TGTGCCACCAGCAGAGATCCGGCAGATACGCAGTATTTT. This encodes CATSRDPADTQYF.

This clone occurred a few times. J is TRBJ2-6 and V is TRBV6-6; D call uncertain. Germline V gene sequence: CDR1 MNHNY, CDR2 SVGAGI (reference sequence). The CDR3 runs 15 residues. The V and J ends lost 6 bases and 0 bases respectively, with 9 bases between them. The CDR3: CASRGRNSGANVLTF. CDR3 nucleotide sequence: TGTGCCAGCAGGGGCAGGAACTCTGGGGCCAACGTCCTGACTTTC.

The chain combines TRBV28 with TRBJ2-7; 10 positions agree with TRBD2. Trimming at V came to 2 bases and at J to 2 bases, leaving 3 bases not matched to a gene. The CDR3 runs to 15 residues. Germline V gene sequence: CDR1 MDHEN, CDR2 SYDVKM. The CDR3 region has the DNA TGTGCCAGCAGTTTACCAGCGGGAGGGCCCTACGAGCAGTACTTC. Amino acids: CASSLPAGGPYEQYF.

The rearrangement links TRBV13 to TRBJ1-3, with 8 bases matching TRBD1. The CDR3 length is 15 residues. The junction had 4 bases not matched to a gene; V was cut back by 5 bases and J by 1 base. Germline V gene sequence: CDR1 PRHDT, CDR2 FYEKMQ (reference sequence). The DNA of the CDR3 is TGTGCCAGCAGCCCCCGGACAGGGTCTGGAAACACCATATATTTT. This codes for CASSPRTGSGNTIYF.

The V call is TRBV7-2, the J call TRBJ2-7, with 8 bases matching TRBD1. Germline V CDR1 and CDR2: SGHTA, FQGNSA. This CDR3 has 14 amino acids. V was clipped by 6 bases and J by 3 bases; unmatched bases: 7. CDR3 sequence: CASRETDRDYEQYF. The CDR3 nucleotides read TGTGCCAGCAGGGAAACGGACAGGGACTACGAGCAGTACTTC.

The chain links TRBV5-4 to TRBJ2-3; tentative D call: TRBD1 (6 bases). Trimming shortened V by 3 bases and J by 2 bases, and 19 bases separated the two germline ends. The V gene's germline CDR1 is SGHNT and CDR2 YYREEE (reference sequence). The CDR3 runs to 17 residues. The CDR3 nucleotides read TGTGCCAGCAGCTCGCCTATACAGGGCTCTAACACAGATACGCAGTATTTT. Translated, it gives CASSSPIQGSNTDTQYF.

The rearrangement uses TRBV2 and TRBJ2-7; TRBD1 agrees at 7 bases. The CDR3 has 14 residues. Trimming took 5 bases from V and 4 from J; bases not matched to a gene: 8. Germline V gene data show CDR1 as SNHLY and CDR2 as FYNNEI. The CDR3 loop reads CASSIGTANYEQYF. The CDR3 DNA reads TGTGCCAGCAGTATCGGGACAGCGAATTACGAGCAGTACTTC.